The 3 T cell receptor beta chains below were found in one sample sequenced in a study of circulating CD8 cells and anti-PD-1 response in melanoma. From live CD3+CD8+TCRalphabeta+ cells, four PD-1 and/or TIGIT subsets were sorted. Each library started from about 14 ng of total RNA using the QIAseq Immune Repertoire TCR panel. Each CDR3 protein is one row after TCRdb ran MiXCR on the reads. The data contain 200 to 300 distinct CDR3 sequences, 10% of them singletons. This specimen was CD8+ T cells from PBMCs, taken at baseline or after one month of anti-PD-1 therapy (not recorded which). These receptors were obtained from a human donor with melanoma.

About this clonotype itself: Here the CDR3 omits its conserved ending phenylalanine or tryptophan, so a read error is the likely source. The DNA is omitted, as the CDR3 cannot be located on it reliably, and the CDR3 follows TCRdb's listing. This sequence joins TRBV20-1 and TRBJ2-7. The CDR3 sequence runs 11 residues, both termini included. Germline assignment: CDR1 DFQATT and CDR2 SNEGSKA (reference sequence). The CDR3 protein is CSARGGYERYS.

Sample share makes this clonotype large. The J gene is TRBJ2-2, the V gene TRBV28; no clear D. V was clipped by 2 bases and J by 1 base, with 8 bases between them. The germline gives CDR1 MDHEN, CDR2 SYDVKM. The CDR3 has 15 residues. The DNA of the CDR3 is TGTGCCAGCAGTTTAGAGGTTGAGAACACCGGGGAGCTGTTTTTT. Encoded protein: CASSLEVENTGELFF.

The CDR3 sequence: CASSLGTGQETQYF. DNA of the CDR3: TGTGCCAGCAGCTTAGGTACCGGCCAAGAGACCCAGTACTTC. This chain joins TRBV7-8 and TRBJ2-5; D is unresolved. The V end was cut by 1 base, the J end by 1 base, with 7 bases between. The CDR3 has 14 amino acids. Germline V CDR1 and CDR2: SGHVS, FQNEAQ.